This T cell receptor beta chain was found in a study of breast tumors, draining lymph nodes, adjacent tissues. This clonotype has a count of ten or more. Its antigen remains unidentified. TCRdb reprocessed the multiplex PCR reads with MiXCR, giving one entry per CDR3 protein. Here the sample spans around 150,000 distinct CDR3 sequences, approximately 20% being singletons. Findings and limits, study-wide: Data only fit, rather than demonstrated, lymph node origin of most tumor T cells. Tumors had less TCR diversity than lymph nodes, more than nontumor tissue. Luminal-like breast cancer showed significantly higher tumor–nontumor repertoire similarity than basal-like.

Samples came from axillary lymph nodes draining the breast cancer. Germline CDR1 and CDR2: SGHNT and YYREEE (reference sequence). The V and J ends lost 3 bases and 1 base respectively, with 13 bases between them. The CDR3 is 15 amino acids. Sample: axillary lymph node tissue. The gene calls are TRBV5-4 and TRBJ2-5; D may be TRBD1 (5 bases). The source is a female donor with breast cancer. Some clones in this sample may be carry-over from other donors' samples. As DNA, the CDR3 is TGTGCCAGCAGCTCAGGGCGAGAGACCCAAGAGACCCAGTACTTC. It is translated as CASSSGRETQETQYF. Supplemented by reference TRBV5-4 and TRBJ2-5, the full variable domain reads ETGVTQSPTHLIKTRGQQVTLRCSSQSGHNTVSWYQQALGQGPQFIFQYYREEENGRGNFPPRFSGLQFPNYSSELNVNALELDDSALYLCASSSGRETQETQYFGPGTRLLVL.